This T cell receptor (beta chain) was sequenced in a study of Graves' ophthalmopathy and Graves' hyperthyroidism. Study-wide context: Investigators collected peripheral blood at initial diagnosis, before any treatment was given.

Amplified material comprised TCR beta CDR3 regions derived from RNA transcripts. RT-PCR in the first round used HTBI primers; a second-round multiplex PCR followed. TCRdb recomputed calls from the multiplex PCR reads with MiXCR, one row per CDR3 protein. The sample has hundreds of thousands of distinct CDR3 sequences; roughly 39% are singletons. The CDR3 runs to 15 residues. The germline V gene has CDR1 MNHNS and CDR2 SASEGT. Trimming stripped 4 bases from V and 2 bases from J, with 14 bases between. The sample holds many counts of this clonotype. V and J are TRBV6-1 and TRBJ1-2; D not certain. The sequence was collected from an adult man with Graves' ophthalmopathy. Source material: peripheral blood. CDR3 DNA: TGTGCCAGCAGTGTAGTAAGCGGAGTAAACTATGGCTACACCTTC. Its translation: CASSVVSGVNYGYTF.